Below, 18 T cell receptor beta chains from the same sample are listed, as sequenced in a study of early T cells in non-severe SARS-CoV-2 infection. TCRdb fed the 5' RACE reads into MiXCR, producing one record per CDR3 protein. This table holds 68,000 or so distinct CDR3 sequences, 11% found once. The material sequenced was whole blood. All receptors come from an adult who was a healthcare worker with PCR-confirmed SARS-CoV-2 infection or an uninfected control (not recorded which).

The chain links TRBV7-6 to TRBJ2-1, with 7 bases identical to TRBD2. With 5 bases clipped from V and 10 bases from J, the junction kept 14 bases outside the gene matches. In germline, CDR1 is SGHVS, CDR2 FNYEAQ. The CDR3 is 15 residues long. CDR3 DNA sequence: TGTGCCAGCAGCGAAGACCTAGCGGCGTTTGGAGAGCAGTTCTTC. It codes for CASSEDLAAFGEQFF.

V gene TRBV27 combines with J gene TRBJ1-5; no reliable D call. The germline gives CDR1 MNHEY, CDR2 SMNVEV (reference sequence). The V end was cut by 4 bases, the J end by 7 bases, with 8 bases between. This CDR3 region has 12 residues. The CDR3 region is CASSSNGQPQHF. CDR3 nucleotide sequence: TGTGCCAGCAGTTCAAACGGACAGCCCCAGCATTTT.

This clonotype occurred many times. The gene calls are TRBV7-2 and TRBJ1-3; D is ambiguous. The CDR3 contains 16 residues. The V end was cut by 1 base, the J end by 2 bases, with 12 bases between. CDR1 and CDR2 from the germline V gene are SGHTA and FQGNSA. The CDR3 loop reads CASSLELRVAGNTIYF. Here the CDR3 DNA reads TGTGCCAGCAGCTTAGAGTTGCGGGTCGCTGGAAACACCATATATTTT. Full variable domain (outside the CDR3, taken from reference TRBV7-2 and TRBJ1-3): GAGVSQSPSNKVTEKGKDVELRCDPISGHTALYWYRQSLGQGLEFLIYFQGNSAPDKSGLPSDRFSAERTGGSVSTLTIQRTQQEDSAVYLCASSLELRVAGNTIYFGEGSWLTVV.

The gene calls are TRBV20-1 and TRBJ2-1; 7 bases map to TRBD2. Per the germline V gene, CDR1 is DFQATT and CDR2 is SNEGSKA (reference sequence). The CDR3 is made up of 14 amino acids. Losses at the gene ends were 3 bases for V and 9 bases for J; bases not matched to a gene: 11. This chain's CDR3 is CSASPPSGGAEQFF. The CDR3 DNA is TGCAGTGCTAGCCCGCCTAGCGGAGGTGCTGAGCAGTTCTTC.

The gene calls are TRBV7-9 and TRBJ2-7; 9 bases agree with TRBD2. Germline trimming cut 4 bases from V and 2 bases from J; bases unmatched to any gene: 15. Per the germline V gene, CDR1 is SEHNR and CDR2 is FQNEAQ (reference sequence). The length of the CDR3 is 18 residues. Written as DNA, the CDR3 is TGTGCCAGCAGCTCAGGCGAGTTGAAGCGGGGGGAGGCCTACGAGCAGTACTTC. Translated, it gives CASSSGELKRGEAYEQYF.

This clonotype was seen a handful of times. The V gene is TRBV12-3 or TRBV12-4, the J gene TRBJ1-1; D not resolved. Trimming took 3 bases from V and 4 from J, leaving 12 bases between them. The CDR3 sequence is 14 residues long. CDR3 loop: CASSLKGMRTEAFF. For the CDR3, the DNA is TGTGCCAGCAGTTTGAAAGGAATGCGCACTGAAGCTTTCTTT.

The chain links TRBV11-3 to TRBJ1-1; D is undetermined. CDR3 length: 12 amino acids. V was cut by 3 bases and J by 3 bases, with 5 bases left in between. The V gene's germline CDR1 is SGHNT and CDR2 YENEEA. The CDR3 region has the DNA TGTGCCAGCAGCTTGTCGGACACTGAAGCTTTCTTT. Translating it yields CASSLSDTEAFF.

This clonotype was seen ten or more times. The chain employs TRBV9 and TRBJ2-3, with D possibly TRBD1 on 6 matching bases. This CDR3 contains 15 residues. Germline values: CDR1 SGDLS, CDR2 YYNGEE. Trimming took off 3 bases at V and 0 bases at J, with 11 bases between the two ends. CDR3 loop: CASSAGTTSTDTQYF. As DNA, the CDR3 is TGTGCCAGCAGCGCCGGGACAACTAGCACAGATACGCAGTATTTT.

J is TRBJ2-7 and V is TRBV28; D gene ambiguous. Per germline, CDR1 MDHEN and CDR2 SYDVKM. The CDR3 totals 14 residues. Trimming removed 6 bases from V and 3 bases from J, with 15 bases in between. DNA for the CDR3: TGTGCCAGCAGCCCACCCCAGTCGATCTACGAGCAGTACTTC. It codes for CASSPPQSIYEQYF.

This clonotype was detected many times. The V gene is TRBV5-5, the J gene TRBJ2-7; D remains ambiguous. The V gene's germline CDR1 is SGHKS and CDR2 YYEKEE (reference sequence). The V end lost 6 bases, the J end lost 6 bases, and 16 bases lay between the germline ends. The CDR3 runs 13 residues. CDR3 nucleotides: TGTGCCAGCACCCAAGACCCTTCGGGCGAGCAGTACTTC. Encoded protein: CASTQDPSGEQYF.

This clonotype was recorded a few times. V is TRBV2 and J is TRBJ1-1, with D perhaps matching TRBD1 (5 bases). Trimming removed 4 bases at V and 4 bases at J, with 13 bases between. CDR1 is SNHLY, CDR2 FYNNEI, per germline. This CDR3 is built from 14 residues. CDR3 protein: CASSVEGFGTEAFF. The CDR3, as DNA: TGTGCCAGCAGTGTGGAGGGGTTTGGCACTGAAGCTTTCTTT.

The count of this clonotype is one. The chain couples TRBV7-2 to TRBJ2-5, with D possibly TRBD2 on 6 matching bases. The CDR3 contains 13 residues. Trimming removed 3 bases from V and 6 bases from J, with 11 bases in between. Germline V lookup: CDR1 SGHTA, CDR2 FQGNSA. DNA for the CDR3: TGTGCCAGCAGCTTGGCGGGACGGAAGACCCAGTACTTC. Amino acid sequence: CASSLAGRKTQYF. The whole variable domain, remainder taken from reference TRBV7-2 and TRBJ2-5, is GAGVSQSPSNKVTEKGKDVELRCDPISGHTALYWYRQSLGQGLEFLIYFQGNSAPDKSGLPSDRFSAERTGGSVSTLTIQRTQQEDSAVYLCASSLAGRKTQYFGPGTRLLVL.

Only a few counts were recorded for this clonotype. The chain has TRBV18 and TRBJ2-7; 8 bases align to TRBD2. Germline values: CDR1 KGHSH, CDR2 LQKENI. This CDR3 region has 15 residues. After removal of 9 bases from V and 5 bases from J, the junction contained 15 bases not matched to a gene. The CDR3 here is CASSAGVGRSDEQYF. The CDR3 region has the DNA TGTGCCAGTTCAGCGGGAGTGGGGCGAAGCGACGAGCAGTACTTC.

The sample holds many counts of this clonotype. This chain links TRBV7-2 with TRBJ2-1; 14 bases match TRBD2. J lost 9 bases, V lost 9 bases, and 10 bases had no gene match. Germline V gene lookup returns CDR1 SGHTA and CDR2 FQGNSA. The CDR3 covers 15 residues. The CDR3, as DNA: TGTGCCAGACAATCCGGGACTAGCGGGAGACCTGAGCAGTTCTTC. Protein product: CARQSGTSGRPEQFF.

This clonotype was picked up a small number of times. The chain links TRBV11-2 to TRBJ2-3, with TRBD2 identical over 11 bases. Germline values: CDR1 SGHAT, CDR2 FQNNGV. The CDR3 has 17 residues. J lost 4 bases, V lost 5 bases, and 11 bases had no gene match. In DNA, the CDR3 is TGTGCCAGCAGCCCTGTTCGTTTGGGACTAGCGGCAGATACGCAGTATTTT. This codes for CASSPVRLGLAADTQYF. The full variable domain, with the rest looked up from reference TRBV11-2 and TRBJ2-3, is EAGVAQSPRYKIIEKRQSVAFWCNPISGHATLYWYQQILGQGPKLLIQFQNNGVVDDSQLPKDRFSAERLKGVDSTLKIQPAKLEDSAVYLCASSPVRLGLAADTQYFGPGTRLTVL.

The J gene is TRBJ2-2, the V gene TRBV28; D unresolved. The CDR3 contains 15 residues. Germline V lookup: CDR1 MDHEN, CDR2 SYDVKM. Trimming cost V 2 bases and J 6 bases, with 13 bases left between them. The CDR3 sequence is CASSLAESLPGELFF. As DNA, the CDR3 is TGTGCCAGCAGTTTAGCGGAGAGCCTCCCCGGGGAGCTGTTTTTT.

V and J are TRBV7-2 and TRBJ1-2, with D unresolved. The CDR3 is 17 residues long. The V end lost 1 base, the J end lost 0 bases, and 15 bases lay between the germline ends. CDR1 SGHTA and CDR2 FQGNSA come from the germline V gene. CDR3 loop: CASSLGLWHTANYGYTF. In DNA form, the CDR3 reads TGTGCCAGCAGCTTAGGGCTTTGGCACACAGCTAACTATGGCTACACCTTC.

The rearrangement joins TRBV12-2 to TRBJ2-7; TRBD2 was called by the table and not checked on the DNA. TRBV12-2 is noted as a pseudogene. The CDR3 is made up of 15 amino acids. Here the CDR3 reads CASRGRWATNYEQYF. The CDR3, as DNA: TGTGCAAGTCGCGGACGGTGGGCCACCAACTACGAGCAGTACTTC.